The 5 T cell receptor beta chains below all came from one sample that was sequenced in a study of T cells after yellow fever vaccination (dated by TCRdb to the late 2010s). The treatment or condition label for this specimen denotes: live attenuated yellow fever vaccine strain. The library was produced with 5' RACE. Instrument on record: Illumina HiSeq 2500. TCRdb passed the public sequencing reads through fastp at Q25 and MiXCR, retaining productive beta sequences. Every distinct CDR3 protein forms one entry, paired with its most common genes and DNA. Counted in this sample were around 530,000 distinct CDR3 sequences; around 17% of them appeared once. 15% to 20% of the sample belongs to the ten largest clones. The specimen comprised PBMCs, sampled roughly 5 days after the first yellow fever vaccination. These receptors originate from a man between 18 and 29 years old who received the YFV17D yellow fever vaccine.

The genes are TRBV24-1 and TRBJ2-4; 7 bases fit TRBD1. This CDR3 spans 12 amino acids. J gave up 11 bases and V 3 bases, and 3 bases lay outside the gene matches. CDR1 and CDR2 (germline): KGHDR, SFDVKD. In nucleotides, the CDR3 is TGTGCCACCAGTGATGACGGACAGGTTCAGTACTTC. This sequence encodes CATSDDGQVQYF.

J is TRBJ2-2 and V is TRBV6-2 or TRBV6-3; D is undetermined. This CDR3 region has 12 residues. Deletions cut 6 bases from V and 9 bases from J, with 11 bases between. Germline V gives CDR1 MNHEY, CDR2 SVGEGT. As DNA, the CDR3 is TGTGCCAGCAGCCCGACCCACCGGGAGCTGTTTTTT. The encoded protein is CASSPTHRELFF.

The chain carries TRBV2 and TRBJ1-5; possibly TRBD1 for D (6 bases). Germline V gene data show CDR1 as SNHLY and CDR2 as FYNNEI. The CDR3 is 14 residues long. The ends were cut back, 5 bases at V and 4 bases at J, with 12 bases in the middle. CDR3 sequence reads: CASSKGTYNQPQHF. CDR3 nucleotide sequence: TGTGCCAGCAGTAAAGGGACATATAATCAGCCCCAGCATTTT.

This clonotype was observed a handful of times. The J gene is TRBJ1-1, the V gene TRBV4-3; D is ambiguous. The CDR3 has 16 residues. V was cut by 1 base and J by 0 bases, with 12 bases left in between. Germline V gives CDR1 LGHNA, CDR2 YSLEER. The CDR3 bases are TGCGCCAGCAGCCAAGTGTCAGGCTCCATGAACACTGAAGCTTTCTTT. This codes for CASSQVSGSMNTEAFF.

This clonotype was counted ten times or more. The chain combines TRBV7-9 with TRBJ2-5; D remains unclear. The germline CDR1 and CDR2 sequences are SEHNR and FQNEAQ (reference sequence). Trimming stripped 8 bases from V and 5 bases from J, with 3 bases between. CDR3 length equals 9 residues. CDR3 region: CASGETQYF. The DNA of the CDR3 is TGTGCCAGCGGGGAGACCCAGTACTTC.